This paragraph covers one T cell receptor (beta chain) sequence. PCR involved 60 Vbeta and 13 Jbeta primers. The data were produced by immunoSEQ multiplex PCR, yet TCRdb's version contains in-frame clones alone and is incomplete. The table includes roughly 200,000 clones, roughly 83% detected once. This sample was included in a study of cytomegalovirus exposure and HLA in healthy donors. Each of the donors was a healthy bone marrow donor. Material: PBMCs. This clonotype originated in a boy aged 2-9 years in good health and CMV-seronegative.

DNA for the CDR3: TGTGCCAGCAGGTTGACAGGGGTGAACACCGGGGAGCTGTTTTTT. Its protein product is CASRLTGVNTGELFF. This chain joins TRBV5-6 and TRBJ2-2; TRBD1 agrees at 8 bases. This CDR3 has 15 amino acids. Germline V gene data show CDR1 as SGHDT and CDR2 as YYEEEE. The J segment lost 1 base and the V segment lost 5 bases, leaving 4 bases of the junction unmatched.